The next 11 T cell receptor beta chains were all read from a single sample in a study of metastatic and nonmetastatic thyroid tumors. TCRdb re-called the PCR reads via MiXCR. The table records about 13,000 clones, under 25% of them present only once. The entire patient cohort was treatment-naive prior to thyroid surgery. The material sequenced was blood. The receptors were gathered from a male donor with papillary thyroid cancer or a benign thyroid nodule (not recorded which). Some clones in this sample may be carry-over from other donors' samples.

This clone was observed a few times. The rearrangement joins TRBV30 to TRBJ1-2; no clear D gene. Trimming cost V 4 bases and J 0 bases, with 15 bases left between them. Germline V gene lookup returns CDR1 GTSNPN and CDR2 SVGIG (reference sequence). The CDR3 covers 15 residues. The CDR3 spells CAWTGGLRANYGYTF. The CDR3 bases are TGTGCCTGGACAGGAGGGCTTCGGGCTAACTATGGCTACACCTTC.

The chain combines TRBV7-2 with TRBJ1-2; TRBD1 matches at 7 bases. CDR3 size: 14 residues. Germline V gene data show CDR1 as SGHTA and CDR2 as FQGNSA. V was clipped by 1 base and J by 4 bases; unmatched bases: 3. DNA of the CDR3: TGTGCCAGCAGCTTAGACAGGGGAAGCTATGGCTACACCTTC. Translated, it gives CASSLDRGSYGYTF.

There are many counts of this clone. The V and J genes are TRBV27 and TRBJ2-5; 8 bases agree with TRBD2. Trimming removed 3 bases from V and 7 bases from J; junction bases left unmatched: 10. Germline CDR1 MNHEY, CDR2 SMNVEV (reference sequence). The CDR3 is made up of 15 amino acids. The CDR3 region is CASSFKRGTSGTQYF. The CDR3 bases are TGTGCCAGCAGTTTCAAGCGGGGGACCTCAGGGACCCAGTACTTC.

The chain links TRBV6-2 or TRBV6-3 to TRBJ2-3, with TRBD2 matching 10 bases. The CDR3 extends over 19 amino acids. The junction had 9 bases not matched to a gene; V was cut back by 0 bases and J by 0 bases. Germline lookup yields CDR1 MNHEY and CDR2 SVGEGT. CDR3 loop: CASSYSWTSGYLSTDTQYF. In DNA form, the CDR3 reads TGTGCCAGCAGTTACTCGTGGACTAGCGGATACCTTAGCACAGATACGCAGTATTTT.

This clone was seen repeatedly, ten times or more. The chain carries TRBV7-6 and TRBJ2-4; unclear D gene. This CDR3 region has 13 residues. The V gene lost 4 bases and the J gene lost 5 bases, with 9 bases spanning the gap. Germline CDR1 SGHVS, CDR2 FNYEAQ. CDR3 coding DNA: TGTGCCAGCAGCTCCGGCAGCCAAAACATTCAGTACTTC. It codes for CASSSGSQNIQYF.

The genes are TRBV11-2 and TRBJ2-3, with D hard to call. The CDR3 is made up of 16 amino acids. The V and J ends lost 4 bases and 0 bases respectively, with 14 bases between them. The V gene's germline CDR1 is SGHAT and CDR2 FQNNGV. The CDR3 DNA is TGTGCCAGCAGCTCCCAGCAAGTAGCTAGCACAGATACGCAGTATTTT. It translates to CASSSQQVASTDTQYF.

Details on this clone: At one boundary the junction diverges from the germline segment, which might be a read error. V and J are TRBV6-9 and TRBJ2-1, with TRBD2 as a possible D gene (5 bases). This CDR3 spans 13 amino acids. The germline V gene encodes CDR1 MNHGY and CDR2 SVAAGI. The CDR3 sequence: CASRPGVDNEQFF. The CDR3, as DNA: TGCGCCAGCAGGCCCGGGGTGGACAATGAGCAGTTCTTC.

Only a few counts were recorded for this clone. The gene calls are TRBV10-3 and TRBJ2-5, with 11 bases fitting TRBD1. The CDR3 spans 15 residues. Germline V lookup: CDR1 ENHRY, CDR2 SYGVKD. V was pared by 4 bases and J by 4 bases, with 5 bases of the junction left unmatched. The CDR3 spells CAISAGTGGLETQYF. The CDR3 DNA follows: TGTGCCATCAGTGCCGGGACAGGGGGATTAGAGACCCAGTACTTC.

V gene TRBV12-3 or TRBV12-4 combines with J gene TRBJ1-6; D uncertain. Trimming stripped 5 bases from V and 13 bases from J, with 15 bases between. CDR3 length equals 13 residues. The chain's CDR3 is CASSIGQARPLHF. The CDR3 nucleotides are TGTGCCAGCAGTATAGGGCAGGCCAGGCCCCTCCACTTT.

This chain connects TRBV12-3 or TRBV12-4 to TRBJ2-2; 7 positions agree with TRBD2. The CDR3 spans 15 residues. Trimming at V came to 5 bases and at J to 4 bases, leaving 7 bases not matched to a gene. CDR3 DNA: TGTGCCAGCAGTCCGGGACCGGGGGGCACCGGGGAGCTGTTTTTT. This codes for CASSPGPGGTGELFF.

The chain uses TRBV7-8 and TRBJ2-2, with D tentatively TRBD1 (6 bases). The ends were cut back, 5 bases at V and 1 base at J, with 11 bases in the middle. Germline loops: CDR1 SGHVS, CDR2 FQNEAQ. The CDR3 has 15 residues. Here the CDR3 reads CASSDIQGNTGELFF. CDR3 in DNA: TGTGCCAGCAGCGATATACAGGGGAACACCGGGGAGCTGTTTTTT.